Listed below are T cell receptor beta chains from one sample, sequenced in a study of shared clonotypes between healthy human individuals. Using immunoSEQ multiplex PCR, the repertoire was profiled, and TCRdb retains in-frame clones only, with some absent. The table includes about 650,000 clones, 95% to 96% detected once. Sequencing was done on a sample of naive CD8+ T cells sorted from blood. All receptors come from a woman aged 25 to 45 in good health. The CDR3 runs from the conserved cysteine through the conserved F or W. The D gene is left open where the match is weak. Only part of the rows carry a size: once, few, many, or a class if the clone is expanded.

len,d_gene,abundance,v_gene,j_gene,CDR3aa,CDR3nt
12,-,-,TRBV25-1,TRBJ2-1,CASSELGNEQFF,TGTGCCAGCAGTGAATTAGGGAATGAGCAGTTCTTC
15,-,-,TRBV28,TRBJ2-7,CASSFPPVGTYEQYF,TGTGCCAGCAGTTTCCCCCCGGTGGGAACCTACGAGCAGTACTTC
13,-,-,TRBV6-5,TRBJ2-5,CASSYGRVETQYF,TGTGCCAGCAGTTACGGCAGGGTGGAGACCCAGTACTTC
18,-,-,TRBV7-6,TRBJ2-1,CASSLGPLIAEKYNEQFF,TGTGCCAGCAGCTTAGGGCCCCTCATAGCGGAGAAATACAATGAGCAGTTCTTC
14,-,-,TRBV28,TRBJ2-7,CASSPHPDSYEQYF,TGTGCCAGCAGTCCACACCCAGATTCCTACGAGCAGTACTTC
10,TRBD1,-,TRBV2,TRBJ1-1,CASGDRRSFF,TGTGCCAGCGGGGACAGGAGGTCTTTCTTT
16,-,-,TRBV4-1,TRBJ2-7,CASSQGLWHSSYEQYF,TGCGCCAGCAGCCAAGGGCTTTGGCACAGCTCCTACGAGCAGTACTTC
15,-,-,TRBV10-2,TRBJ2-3,CASDLERESTDTQYF,TGCGCCAGCGACCTAGAACGGGAGAGCACAGATACGCAGTATTTT
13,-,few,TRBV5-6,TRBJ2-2,CASSLGNTGELFF,TGTGCCAGCAGCTTGGGGAACACCGGGGAGCTGTTTTTT
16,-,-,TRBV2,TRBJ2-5,CASSVDSETLQETQYF,TGTGCCAGCAGTGTAGACTCCGAAACGCTCCAAGAGACCCAGTACTTC
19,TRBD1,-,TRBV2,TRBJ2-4,CASSDKGTGGTLAKNIQYF,TGTGCCAGCAGTGATAAGGGGACAGGGGGAACCTTAGCCAAAAACATTCAGTACTTC
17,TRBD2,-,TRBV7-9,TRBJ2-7,CASSPPALVAGEYEQYF,TGTGCCAGCAGCCCCCCCGCCCTAGTAGCGGGAGAATACGAGCAGTACTTC
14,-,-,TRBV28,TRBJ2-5,CASLPWEQQETQYF,TGTGCCAGCCTACCCTGGGAACAGCAAGAGACCCAGTACTTC
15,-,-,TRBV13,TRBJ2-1,CASSLRVSSYNEQFF,TGTGCCAGCAGCTTAAGAGTGTCCTCCTACAATGAGCAGTTCTTC
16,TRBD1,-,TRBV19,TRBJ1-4,CASSVPGQGLNEKLFF,TGTGCCAGTAGTGTACCGGGACAGGGTCTTAATGAAAAACTGTTTTTT
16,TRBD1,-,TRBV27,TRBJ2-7,CASSLYSGQGAGEQYF,TGTGCCAGCAGTTTATACTCGGGGCAGGGGGCTGGGGAGCAGTACTTC
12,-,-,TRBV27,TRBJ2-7,CASSSNSYEQYF,TGTGCCAGCAGTTCCAACTCCTACGAGCAGTACTTC
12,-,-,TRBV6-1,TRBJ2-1,CASSGRYNEQFF,TGTGCCAGCAGTGGCCGGTACAATGAGCAGTTCTTC
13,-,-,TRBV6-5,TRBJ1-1,CASGGPRNTEAFF,TGTGCCAGCGGGGGACCGAGGAACACTGAAGCTTTCTTT
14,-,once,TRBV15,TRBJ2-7,CATSTLGGFNEQYF,TGTGCCACCAGCACGTTAGGAGGGTTCAACGAGCAGTACTTC
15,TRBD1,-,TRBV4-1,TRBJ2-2,CASSQDDRAAGELFF,TGCGCCAGCAGCCAAGATGACAGGGCTGCCGGGGAGCTGTTTTTT
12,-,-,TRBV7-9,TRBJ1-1,CASKSRDTEAFF,TGTGCCAGCAAGAGTAGAGACACTGAAGCTTTCTTT
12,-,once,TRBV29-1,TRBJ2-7,CSVADGTYEQYF,TGCAGCGTCGCTGACGGTACCTACGAGCAGTACTTC
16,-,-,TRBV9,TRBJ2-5,CASSVGSSTTQETQYF,TGTGCCAGCAGCGTGGGCAGCTCTACCACCCAAGAGACCCAGTACTTC
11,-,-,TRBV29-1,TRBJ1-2,CSVPNDYGYTF,TGCAGCGTCCCTAATGACTATGGCTACACCTTC
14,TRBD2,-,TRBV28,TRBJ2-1,CASNFLPSGNEQFF,TGTGCCAGCAATTTCCTCCCTAGCGGCAATGAGCAGTTCTTC
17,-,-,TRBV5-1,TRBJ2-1,CASSLPLTMNLDNEQFF,TGCGCCAGCAGCTTACCCCTTACAATGAACCTCGACAATGAGCAGTTCTTC
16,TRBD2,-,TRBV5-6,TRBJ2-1,CASSWTLAGPYNEQFF,TGTGCCAGCAGCTGGACGCTAGCGGGCCCCTACAATGAGCAGTTCTTC
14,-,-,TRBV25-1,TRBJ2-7,CASSELTSSYEQYF,TGTGCCAGCAGTGAATTAACGAGCTCCTACGAGCAGTACTTC
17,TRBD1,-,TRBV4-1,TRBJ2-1,CASSQERGPGHNSEQFF,TGCGCCAGCAGCCAAGAAAGGGGGCCGGGACATAACTCTGAGCAGTTCTTC
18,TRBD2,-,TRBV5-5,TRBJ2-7,CASSFKGSGYETSYEQYF,TGTGCCAGCAGCTTTAAGGGTAGCGGGTACGAAACTAGTTACGAGCAGTACTTC
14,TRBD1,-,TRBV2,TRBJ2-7,CASSEPRQGWEQYF,TGTGCCAGCAGTGAGCCGAGACAGGGGTGGGAGCAGTACTTC
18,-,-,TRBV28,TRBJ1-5,CASSLPAAAAYSNQPQHF,TGTGCCAGCAGTTTACCCGCCGCGGCCGCTTATAGCAATCAGCCCCAGCATTTT
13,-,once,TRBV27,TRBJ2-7,CASSTGGTYEQYF,TGTGCCAGCAGTACGGGGGGCACGTACGAGCAGTACTTC
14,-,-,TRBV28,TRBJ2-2,CASRGHMITGELFF,TGTGCCAGCAGAGGACACATGATCACCGGGGAGCTGTTTTTT
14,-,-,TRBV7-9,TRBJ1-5,CASSRDGSNQPQHF,TGTGCCAGCAGTCGAGACGGCAGCAATCAGCCCCAGCATTTT
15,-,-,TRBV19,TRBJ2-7,CASSILTGSSYEQYF,TGTGCCAGTAGTATCTTAACGGGTAGCTCCTACGAGCAGTACTTC
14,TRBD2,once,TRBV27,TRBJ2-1,CASSPGTSGMGQFF,TGTGCCAGCAGTCCCGGGACTAGCGGGATGGGGCAGTTCTTC
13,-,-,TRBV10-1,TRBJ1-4,CASSDEGFEKLFF,TGCGCCAGCAGTGACGAGGGATTCGAAAAACTGTTTTTT
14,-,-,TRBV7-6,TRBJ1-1,CASSHSGTNTEAFF,TGTGCCAGCAGCCACAGCGGGACGAACACTGAAGCTTTCTTT
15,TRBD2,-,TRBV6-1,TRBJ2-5,CASSEAGLGQETQYF,TGTGCCAGCAGTGAAGCCGGACTAGGGCAAGAGACCCAGTACTTC
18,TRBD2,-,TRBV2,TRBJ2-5,CASSEIGTSAWREETQYF,TGTGCCAGCAGTGAAATCGGGACTAGCGCCTGGAGGGAAGAGACCCAGTACTTC
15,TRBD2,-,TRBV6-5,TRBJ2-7,CASSSDAGGPYEQYF,TGTGCCAGCAGTTCCGATGCGGGAGGGCCCTACGAGCAGTACTTC
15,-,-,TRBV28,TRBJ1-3,CASSLPASSGNTIYF,TGTGCCAGCAGTTTACCAGCCTCCTCTGGAAACACCATATATTTT
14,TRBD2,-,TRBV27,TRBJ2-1,CASSLSSGGNEQFF,TGTGCCAGCAGTCTCTCTAGCGGAGGGAATGAGCAGTTCTTC
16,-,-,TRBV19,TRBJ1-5,CASSIMAGDLNQPQHF,TGTGCCAGTAGTATAATGGCCGGGGACCTCAATCAGCCCCAGCATTTT
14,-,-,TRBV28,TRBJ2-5,CASSLFGGGKTQYF,TGTGCCAGCAGTTTATTCGGGGGAGGAAAGACCCAGTACTTC
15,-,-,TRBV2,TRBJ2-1,CASMKSQIVYNEQFF,TGTGCCAGCATGAAGAGTCAGATTGTTTACAATGAGCAGTTCTTC
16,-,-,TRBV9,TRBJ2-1,CASSVHHRFSYNEQFF,TGTGCCAGCAGCGTCCACCATAGGTTCTCCTACAATGAGCAGTTCTTC
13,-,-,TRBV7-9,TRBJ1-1,CASSLGGSTEAFF,TGTGCCAGCAGCTTAGGAGGGTCCACTGAAGCTTTCTTT
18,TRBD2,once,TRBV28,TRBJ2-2,CASSPRKGAGGNTGELFF,TGTGCCAGCAGTCCGAGAAAGGGAGCGGGAGGGAACACCGGGGAGCTGTTTTTT
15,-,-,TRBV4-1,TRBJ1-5,CASSQDLAGGQPQHF,TGCGCCAGCAGCCAAGATCTAGCGGGGGGTCAGCCCCAGCATTTT
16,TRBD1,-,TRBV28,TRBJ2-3,CASRHGQGASTDTQYF,TGTGCCAGCAGACACGGACAGGGGGCGAGCACAGATACGCAGTATTTT